This TCR beta chain was obtained from a study of blood T cell repertoires in COVID-19. Across the study: Sites across the United States, Italy and Spain contributed samples from acute and convalescent COVID-19. PBMCs, B-cell-depleted T cells, or T cells provided the cDNA or gDNA that made up the material.

Recruited during active infection, patients (from Seattle) were subsequently followed longitudinally. TCRdb's copy holds only in-frame clones and misses some; the assay was immunoSEQ multiplex PCR. The repertoire holds about 170,000 clones, with approximately 92% as singletons. The CDR3 is made up of 17 amino acids. The germline gives CDR1 LNHDA, CDR2 SQIVND (reference sequence). J was trimmed by 4 bases and V by 3 bases; bases with no gene match: 10. This chain joins TRBV19 and TRBJ2-3; 10 bases align to TRBD2. The receptor's source is a young man with COVID-19, enrolled during active disease. The material sequenced was peripheral blood. The DNA for the CDR3 is TGTGCCAGTAGTATGGGTAGCGGGGGGATAGTGGCAGATACGCAGTATTTT. This translates into CASSMGSGGIVADTQYF.